The sequence of this T cell receptor (beta chain) was determined in a study of T cell responses to AZD1222 COVID-19 vaccine. Findings and limits, study-wide: All repertoire sampling was performed exclusively after the peak T cell response. Baseline antibody screening turned up just five to seven seropositive AZD1222 recipients. A mostly white British donor set with more females was recruited, and clonal diversity was possibly underestimated. After two AZD1222 doses, spike-specific TCR breadth and depth rose versus day 0.

In the case of this clone: Its matching antigen is unknown.

V lost 2 bases and J lost 2; bases outside the gene matches: 6. The germline V gene has CDR1 PRHDT and CDR2 FYEKMQ (reference sequence). The CDR3 is made up of 17 amino acids. Using immunoSEQ multiplex PCR, the repertoire was profiled, and TCRdb retains in-frame clones only, with some absent. The table includes roughly 93,000 clones, just under 90% detected once. Here the sequenced sample was peripheral blood, taken on day 0 of MenACWY control vaccination. The TCR originated in an adult in good health. V usage is TRBV13 and J usage is TRBJ1-6; 7 bases are shared with TRBD1. CDR3 sequence (DNA): TGTGCCAGCAGCTTAAGACAGGGAGGAGCCTATAATTCACCCCTCCACTTT. Translation: CASSLRQGGAYNSPLHF.